This T cell receptor beta chain derives from a study of T cell responses to AZD1222 COVID-19 vaccine. The study, taken as a whole, reports: Per reports, nearly half of all spike-specific TCRs target regions that are unmutated in variants. With dominance at 160-218 and 743-854, vaccine-associated CD4 TCRs spanned spike.

About this clone: What it binds is unknown.

The repertoire was sequenced with immunoSEQ multiplex PCR; TCRdb's copy has only in-frame clones and lacks some. The sample consists of about 180,000 clones, about 86% of them appearing once. This CDR3 has 15 residues. V was cut by 7 bases and J by 8 bases, with 25 bases left in between. Germline V lookup: CDR1 SGHRS, CDR2 YFSETQ. Specimen: peripheral blood, collected 28 days after the second AZD1222 dose. The chain employs TRBV5-1 and TRBJ2-7; weak D call: TRBD1 (6 bases). This clonotype was sampled from an adult who received the AZD1222 COVID-19 vaccine. The CDR3 loop reads CASGHGHTGIIQQYF. CDR3 sequence (DNA): TGCGCCAGCGGACATGGCCATACAGGGATTATACAGCAGTACTTC.